This passage covers 21 T cell receptor beta chains from one sample sequenced in a study of Tregs in tolerant kidney transplant recipients. Mixed chimerism was transient after nonmyeloablative marrow transplants from related graft donors. Clones were read by immunoSEQ multiplex PCR, and TCRdb kept only the in-frame ones, dropping some. Among about 90,000 clones listed, over 85% were seen once. This material consisted of CD4+ T cells from blood (PBMCs), taken 12 months after the transplant. The origin of the receptors is a human patient who received a combined kidney and bone marrow transplant. Some of the T cells may derive from the graft donor.

The rearrangement joins TRBV29-1 to TRBJ1-1, with D maybe TRBD1 (6 bases). V lost 5 bases and J 1 base, leaving 11 bases between the germline ends. The CDR3 contains 13 residues. Germline CDR1 SQVTM, CDR2 ANQGSEA. CDR3 sequence: CSVYPTGNTEAFF. The DNA for the CDR3 is TGCAGCGTTTATCCGACAGGGAACACTGAAGCTTTCTTT.

This rearrangement joins TRBV30 to TRBJ2-7; 7 positions agree with TRBD1. CDR3 length: 13 amino acids. The V gene's germline CDR1 is GTSNPN and CDR2 SVGIG (reference sequence). V lost 3 bases and J lost 3; bases outside the gene matches: 5. This chain's CDR3 is CAWRTGSYYEQYF. The CDR3 DNA is TGTGCCTGGAGGACAGGGAGTTACTACGAGCAGTACTTC.

The rearrangement uses TRBV9 and TRBJ1-4; 9 nucleotides match TRBD1. The V segment lost 4 bases and the J segment 8 bases; nucleotides outside the gene matches: 6. The germline V gene encodes CDR1 SGDLS and CDR2 YYNGEE. This CDR3 is 14 amino acids long. The CDR3 here is CASSRTGVREKLFF. The CDR3 DNA reads TGTGCCAGCAGCCGGACAGGGGTGCGAGAAAAACTGTTTTTT.

The table lists this clone with a count of one. V and J are TRBV7-2 and TRBJ2-5; no definite D call. Trimming removed 4 bases from V and 3 bases from J, with 21 bases in between. The CDR3 loop spans 17 amino acids. Germline CDR1 and CDR2: SGHTA and FQGNSA. In DNA form, the CDR3 reads TGTGCCAGCAGCTCGAACTCTTACTGGAGCATGAAAGAGACCCAGTACTTC. Protein sequence: CASSSNSYWSMKETQYF.

The gene calls are TRBV29-1 and TRBJ2-5; D may be TRBD2 (6 bases). The CDR3 has 13 residues. Trimming took off 6 bases at V and 2 bases at J, with 13 bases between the two ends. CDR1 SQVTM and CDR2 ANQGSEA come from the germline V gene. The CDR3 DNA follows: TGCAGCGTCGACATTAGCGGACAAGAGACCCAGTACTTC. Amino acids: CSVDISGQETQYF.

The chain uses TRBV7-2 and TRBJ2-3; D unresolved. Trimming removed 1 base from V and 5 bases from J, with 13 bases in between. Per the germline V gene, CDR1 is SGHTA and CDR2 is FQGNSA. The CDR3 has 15 amino acids. The CDR3 DNA follows: TGTGCCAGCAGCTTAGTAGGAGATGTAGTAGATACGCAGTATTTT. This sequence encodes CASSLVGDVVDTQYF. Filled out from reference TRBV7-2 and TRBJ2-3, the complete variable domain reads GAGVSQSPSNKVTEKGKDVELRCDPISGHTALYWYRQSLGQGLEFLIYFQGNSAPDKSGLPSDRFSAERTGGSVSTLTIQRTQQEDSAVYLCASSLVGDVVDTQYFGPGTRLTVL.

The chain employs TRBV9 and TRBJ2-3; 8 bases are shared with TRBD2. Germline V gene data show CDR1 as SGDLS and CDR2 as YYNGEE. CDR3 length: 15 amino acids. V was clipped by 4 bases and J by 4 bases; unmatched bases: 8. CDR3 coding DNA: TGTGCCAGCAGCCCTCGCGGGGGGTTCGCAGATACGCAGTATTTT. Residues: CASSPRGGFADTQYF.

The V and J genes are TRBV7-6 and TRBJ2-6; D is unclear. Germline-derived CDR1 and CDR2 are SGHVS and FNYEAQ. V gave up 2 bases and J gave up 2 bases, with 7 bases separating them. The CDR3 sequence is 15 residues long. The CDR3 nucleotides read TGTGCCAGCAGCTTACGCCCGGCTGGGGCCAACGTCCTGACTTTC. Protein: CASSLRPAGANVLTF. Together with reference TRBV7-6 and TRBJ2-6, the CDR3 gives the full variable domain: GAGVSQSPRYKVTKRGQDVALRCDPISGHVSLYWYRQALGQGPEFLTYFNYEAQQDKSGLPNDRFSAERPEGSISTLTIQRTEQRDSAMYRCASSLRPAGANVLTFGAGSRLTVL.

The DNA for the CDR3 is TGTGCCAGCAGCCTAAAGGGACAGGGGAGTTACCACGAGCAGTACTTC. Its translation: CASSLKGQGSYHEQYF. J is TRBJ2-5 and V is TRBV5-4, with TRBD1 matching over 10 bases. The tail of the sequence fits TRBJ2-7 better, so the J call may be wrong. Germline V lookup: CDR1 SGHNT, CDR2 YYREEE (reference sequence). This CDR3 has 16 residues.

Notes on this clone: The sample contains more than one DNA sequence encoding this CDR3. This chain uses TRBV5-1 with TRBJ2-7, with 14 bases fitting TRBD2. There are 15 residues in the CDR3. CDR1 SGHRS and CDR2 YFSETQ come from the germline V gene. V lost 0 bases, J lost 6 bases, and 2 bases stayed unmatched. CDR3 sequence reads: CASSLAGLAGGEQYF. DNA for the CDR3: TGCGCCAGCAGCTTGGCCGGACTAGCGGGAGGCGAGCAGTACTTC.

The V and J genes are TRBV28 and TRBJ1-1; D might be TRBD1 (5 bases). Germline lookup yields CDR1 MDHEN and CDR2 SYDVKM. Trimming removed 3 bases at V and 3 bases at J, with 14 bases between. This CDR3 comprises 15 residues. Here the CDR3 DNA reads TGTGCCAGCAGTTTTCTCCGGACAATCTACACTGAAGCTTTCTTT. It translates to CASSFLRTIYTEAFF.

The gene calls are TRBV5-1 and TRBJ2-1; possibly TRBD2 for D (7 bases). Germline V gene lookup returns CDR1 SGHRS and CDR2 YFSETQ. This CDR3 has 16 amino acids. Trimming cost V 1 base and J 5 bases, with 16 bases left between them. In DNA form, the CDR3 reads TGCGCCAGCAGCTTGACGGGGGGCGCAGGGCACAATGAGCAGTTCTTC. Amino acid sequence: CASSLTGGAGHNEQFF.

V usage is TRBV28 and J usage is TRBJ2-7, with 8 bases matching TRBD1. Germline CDR1 is MDHEN and CDR2 is SYDVKM. V dropped 6 bases and J dropped 2; count of bases not matched to a gene: 9. This CDR3 has 15 residues. The CDR3 DNA sequence: TGTGCCAGCAGCCTAGGAGGGACAGGTCCCTACGAGCAGTACTTC. It specifies CASSLGGTGPYEQYF.

The chain links TRBV11-3 to TRBJ1-2; 10 nucleotides align to TRBD1. J was trimmed by 5 bases and V by 6 bases; bases with no gene match: 3. The CDR3 has 13 amino acids. Germline-derived CDR1 and CDR2 are SGHNT and YENEEA. The CDR3 is CASSRQGAYGYTF. For the CDR3, the DNA is TGTGCCAGCAGTCGACAGGGGGCATATGGCTACACCTTC.

The chain employs TRBV7-2 and TRBJ2-7, with D perhaps TRBD2 (6 bases). Germline assignment: CDR1 SGHTA and CDR2 FQGNSA. V was cut by 0 bases and J by 2 bases, with 26 bases left in between. The CDR3 sequence is 20 residues long. Written as DNA, the CDR3 is TGTGCCAGCAGCTTAGCGCTCGATTCAAAGGACGGGCGGAGGGCCTACGAGCAGTACTTC. Its translation: CASSLALDSKDGRRAYEQYF.

This rearrangement joins TRBV4-3 to TRBJ2-7; 8 bases are shared with TRBD2. Germline-derived CDR1 and CDR2 are LGHNA and YSLEER. The CDR3 is 18 residues long. V lost 1 base and J lost 5; bases outside the gene matches: 16. CDR3 region: CASSQVLMRSAGGHEQYF. The CDR3 DNA is TGCGCCAGCAGCCAAGTCCTAATGCGATCGGCGGGAGGCCACGAGCAGTACTTC.

The V and J genes are TRBV27 and TRBJ1-6; the match to TRBD1 covers 8 bases. Germline V lookup: CDR1 MNHEY, CDR2 SMNVEV (reference sequence). V lost 5 bases and J lost 7; bases outside the gene matches: 7. CDR3 length: 15 amino acids. The CDR3 coding sequence is TGTGCCAGCAGTCCCTGGGACAGGCTAAATTCACCCCTCCACTTT. It translates to CASSPWDRLNSPLHF.

V is TRBV30 and J is TRBJ1-1; weak D call: TRBD1 (5 bases). Germline CDR1 GTSNPN, CDR2 SVGIG (reference sequence). V lost 1 base and J lost 11, with 11 bases in between. This CDR3 spans 11 amino acids. The CDR3 coding sequence is TGTGCCTGGAGTGACAGGCGGACGGCTTTCTTT. Translating it yields CAWSDRRTAFF.

On this clone itself: The junction and the germline gene differ at one end; a read error may be behind it. The sample has other DNA sequences that encode this CDR3 too. This sequence joins TRBV4-3 and TRBJ1-6; unclear D gene. Germline values: CDR1 LGHNA, CDR2 YSLEER. This CDR3 region has 16 residues. The DNA for the CDR3 is TGCGCCAGCAGCCAAGAAGTCACAGTCTATAATTCCCCCCTCCACTTT. It translates to CASSQEVTVYNSPLHF.

The V and J genes are TRBV7-9 and TRBJ1-1; tentative D call: TRBD1 (6 bases). The CDR3 is made up of 13 amino acids. Germline CDR1 reads SEHNR; CDR2 reads FQNEAQ (reference sequence). V was cut by 5 bases and J by 6 bases, with 13 bases left in between. CDR3 protein: CASSPTDRPEAFF. In DNA form, the CDR3 reads TGTGCCAGCAGCCCTACCGACAGGCCTGAAGCTTTCTTT.

The V call is TRBV5-1, the J call TRBJ2-5; 7 bases align to TRBD1. The CDR3 has 15 amino acids. The V gene's germline CDR1 is SGHRS and CDR2 YFSETQ. Trimming took 3 bases from V and 2 from J; bases not matched to a gene: 7. This chain's CDR3 is CASSSTGVSQETQYF. In nucleotides, the CDR3 is TGCGCCAGCAGCTCCACAGGGGTTTCACAAGAGACCCAGTACTTC.